These 5 T cell receptor beta chains share one sample of origin, sequenced in a study of T-cell memory formation after mild COVID-19. TCRdb re-derived calls from the 5' RACE reads in MiXCR, one entry per CDR3 protein. The profile shows approximately 240,000 distinct CDR3 sequences, 16% of them singletons. Sequencing was done on a sample of PBMCs or a T cell subset sorted from them (not recorded which). The source is a man aged 18-30 years who had mild COVID-19 (a few samples of this study predate the infection). Cell type and time point are not known.

This clonotype came up many times. V gene TRBV9 combines with J gene TRBJ2-3, with D possibly being TRBD2 (5 bases). CDR3 length equals 15 residues. V shed 2 bases and J shed 4 bases, with 14 bases lying between them. CDR1 SGDLS and CDR2 YYNGEE come from the germline V gene. The CDR3 nucleotides read TGTGCCAGCAGCGTCAGAGGGCCTCGATCAGATACGCAGTATTTT. Translation gives CASSVRGPRSDTQYF. Full variable domain (rest looked up from reference TRBV9 and TRBJ2-3): DSGVTQTPKHLITATGQRVTLRCSPRSGDLSVYWYQQSLDQGLQFLIQYYNGEERAKGNILERFSAQQFPDLHSELNLSSLELGDSALYFCASSVRGPRSDTQYFGPGTRLTVL.

The table lists this clonotype with a few counts. CDR3 bases: TGCGCCAGCAGCTTGGATTTGGGGGAGGAAGCTTTCTTT. It yields the protein CASSLDLGEEAFF. This sequence joins TRBV5-1 and TRBJ1-1; tentatively, D is TRBD1 (5 bases). Germline V lookup: CDR1 SGHRS, CDR2 YFSETQ. The CDR3 is 13 amino acids. Deletions cut 0 bases from V and 8 bases from J, with 11 bases between.

This clonotype has a count of ten or more. This sequence joins TRBV7-2 and TRBJ2-1; weak D call: TRBD1 (5 bases). The ends were cut back, 2 bases at V and 11 bases at J, with 10 bases in the middle. The CDR3 extends over 12 amino acids. Germline loops: CDR1 SGHTA, CDR2 FQGNSA. This CDR3 reads CASSLSRVKQFF. CDR3 coding DNA: TGTGCCAGCAGCTTATCCAGGGTGAAGCAGTTCTTC.

The genes are TRBV19 and TRBJ1-1; no clear D gene. Per the germline V gene, CDR1 is LNHDA and CDR2 is SQIVND (reference sequence). Trimming cost V 8 bases and J 3 bases, with 16 bases left between them. The CDR3 runs 14 residues. This chain's CDR3 is CASGITWRDTEAFF. The CDR3 nucleotides read TGTGCCAGTGGCATCACTTGGAGGGACACTGAAGCTTTCTTT.

This clonotype was observed once. J is TRBJ1-2 and V is TRBV6-5; D perhaps matches TRBD1 (6 bases). CDR1 is MNHEY, CDR2 SVGAGI, per germline. Trimming removed 6 bases at V and 2 bases at J, with 16 bases between. The CDR3 totals 15 residues. CDR3 sequence (DNA): TGTGCCAGCAGCTTTCAGGGGAAAGTGAACTATGGCTACACCTTC. It codes for CASSFQGKVNYGYTF.